This TCR beta chain is from a study of CD8+CD57+ T cells in acquired aplastic anemia. Study background: 3.2 ug was the average amount of DNA from sorted CD4+ and CD8+ cells. Points from the study as a whole: Sharing between patients and controls was observed for twenty-nine CD8+ CDR3 sequences.

CD8+CD57+ cell expansion had been shown by flow cytometry in patients chosen for sequencing. All patients had severe acquired aplastic anemia. TCR beta VDJ combinations and CDR3 sequences were profiled from genomic DNA. TCRdb redid the calling of the reads with MiXCR, one entry per CDR3 protein. Of about 270,000 distinct CDR3 sequences detected, around 82% appear once; the ten largest clones hold 40% to 50%. A note on this clonotype: The antigen is unknown.

Sequenced sample: sorted CD4+, CD8+, or CD8+CD57+ T cells (not recorded which) from PBMCs. The sequence derives from a human donor with aplastic anemia.

DNA of the CDR3: TGTGCCACCAGCAGAGTGGGGCGGGGCCCGAGGGCCGAAGCTTTCTTT. Its protein product is CATSRVGRGPRAEAFF. This sequence joins TRBV15 and TRBJ1-1, with D perhaps matching TRBD1 (5 bases). Germline CDR1 LNHNV, CDR2 YYDKDF (reference sequence). The CDR3 is made up of 16 amino acids. V was trimmed by 1 base and J by 8 bases, leaving 20 bases between them.